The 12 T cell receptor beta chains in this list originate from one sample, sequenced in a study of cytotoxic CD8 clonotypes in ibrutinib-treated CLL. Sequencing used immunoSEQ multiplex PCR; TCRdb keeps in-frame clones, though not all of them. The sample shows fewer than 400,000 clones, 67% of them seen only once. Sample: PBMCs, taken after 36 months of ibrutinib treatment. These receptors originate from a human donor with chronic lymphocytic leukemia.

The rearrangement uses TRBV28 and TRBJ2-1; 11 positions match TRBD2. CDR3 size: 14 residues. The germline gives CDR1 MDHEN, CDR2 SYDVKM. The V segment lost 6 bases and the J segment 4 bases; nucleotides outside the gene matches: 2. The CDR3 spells CASRTSGMYNEQFF. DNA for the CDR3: TGTGCCAGCAGGACTAGCGGGATGTACAATGAGCAGTTCTTC.

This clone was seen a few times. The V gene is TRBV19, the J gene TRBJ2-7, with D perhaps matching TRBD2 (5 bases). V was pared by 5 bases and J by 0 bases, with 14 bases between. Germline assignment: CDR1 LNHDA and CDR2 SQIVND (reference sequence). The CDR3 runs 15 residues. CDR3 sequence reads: CASSPRTGFSYEQYF. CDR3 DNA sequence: TGTGCCAGTAGTCCCCGGACTGGGTTCTCCTACGAGCAGTACTTC. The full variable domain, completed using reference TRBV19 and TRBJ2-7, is DGGITQSPKYLFRKEGQNVTLSCEQNLNHDAMYWYRQDPGQGLRLIYYSQIVNDFQKGDIAEGYSVSREKKESFPLTVTSAQKNPTAFYLCASSPRTGFSYEQYFGPGTRLTVT.

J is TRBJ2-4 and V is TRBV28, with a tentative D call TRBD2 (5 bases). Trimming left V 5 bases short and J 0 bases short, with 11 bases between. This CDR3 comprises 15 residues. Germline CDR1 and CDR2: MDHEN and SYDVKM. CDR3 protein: CASSPRRLAKNIQYF. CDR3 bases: TGTGCCAGCAGTCCAAGGAGGTTAGCCAAAAACATTCAGTACTTC.

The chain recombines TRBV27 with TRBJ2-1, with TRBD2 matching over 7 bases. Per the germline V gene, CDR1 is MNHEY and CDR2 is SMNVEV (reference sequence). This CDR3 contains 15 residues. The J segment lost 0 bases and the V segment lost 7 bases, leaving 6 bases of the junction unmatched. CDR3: CASNPRGSSYNEQFF. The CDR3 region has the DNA TGTGCCAGCAACCCGCGGGGGAGCTCCTACAATGAGCAGTTCTTC.

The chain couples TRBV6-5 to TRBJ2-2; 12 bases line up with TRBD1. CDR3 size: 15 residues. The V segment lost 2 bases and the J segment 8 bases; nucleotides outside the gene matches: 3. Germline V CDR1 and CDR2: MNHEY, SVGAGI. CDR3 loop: CASSYKGQGAGELFF. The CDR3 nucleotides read TGTGCCAGCAGTTACAAGGGACAGGGGGCGGGGGAGCTGTTTTTT.

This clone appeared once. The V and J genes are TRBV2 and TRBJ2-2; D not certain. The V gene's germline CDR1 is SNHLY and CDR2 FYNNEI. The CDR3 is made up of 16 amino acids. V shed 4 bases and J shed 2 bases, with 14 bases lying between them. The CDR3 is CASSGGSAPNTGELFF. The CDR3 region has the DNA TGTGCCAGCAGTGGAGGTTCGGCACCTAACACCGGGGAGCTGTTTTTT.

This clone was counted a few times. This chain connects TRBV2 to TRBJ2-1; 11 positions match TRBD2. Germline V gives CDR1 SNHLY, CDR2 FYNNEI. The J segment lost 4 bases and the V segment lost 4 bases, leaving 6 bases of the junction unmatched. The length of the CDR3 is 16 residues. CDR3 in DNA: TGTGCCAGCAGTGTCTCTCCTAGCGGGGGGTACAATGAGCAGTTCTTC. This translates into CASSVSPSGGYNEQFF.

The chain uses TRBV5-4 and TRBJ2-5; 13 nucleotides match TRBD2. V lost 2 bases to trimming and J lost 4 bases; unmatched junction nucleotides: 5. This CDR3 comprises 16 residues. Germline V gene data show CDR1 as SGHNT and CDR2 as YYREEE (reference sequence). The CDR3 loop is CASSLPGLAGAETQYF. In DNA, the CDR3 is TGTGCCAGCAGCTTACCTGGACTAGCGGGAGCAGAGACCCAGTACTTC.

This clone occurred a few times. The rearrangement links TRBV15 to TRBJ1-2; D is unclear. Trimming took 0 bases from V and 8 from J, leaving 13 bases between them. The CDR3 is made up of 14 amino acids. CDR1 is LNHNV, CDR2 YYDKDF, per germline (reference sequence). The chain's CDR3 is CATSREWAETGYTF. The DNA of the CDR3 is TGTGCCACCAGCAGAGAATGGGCGGAGACCGGCTACACCTTC.

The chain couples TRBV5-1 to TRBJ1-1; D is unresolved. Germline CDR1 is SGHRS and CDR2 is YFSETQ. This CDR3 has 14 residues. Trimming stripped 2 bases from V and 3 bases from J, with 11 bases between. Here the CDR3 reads CASSFWDRDTEAFF. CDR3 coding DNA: TGCGCCAGCAGCTTTTGGGATAGAGACACTGAAGCTTTCTTT.

The DNA of the CDR3 is TGTGCCAGCAGCTCCCAAGGTTTGGTGAACACTGAAGCTTTCTTT. It codes for CASSSQGLVNTEAFF. This rearrangement joins TRBV7-2 to TRBJ1-1; D gene ambiguous. The germline V and J ends were trimmed by 4 bases and 0 bases, with 12 bases remaining between them. Per the germline V gene, CDR1 is SGHTA and CDR2 is FQGNSA. The CDR3 has 15 residues.

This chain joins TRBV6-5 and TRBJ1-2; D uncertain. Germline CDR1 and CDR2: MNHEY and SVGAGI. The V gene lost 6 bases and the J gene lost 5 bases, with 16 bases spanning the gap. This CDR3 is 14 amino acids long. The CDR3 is CASSPKYGYYGYTF. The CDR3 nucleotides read TGTGCCAGCAGCCCCAAATACGGTTATTATGGCTACACCTTC.